Detailed here is one T cell receptor beta chain. What it binds is not known. CDR3 length equals 14 residues. V lost 0 bases, J lost 5 bases, and 10 bases lay in between. Germline V gives CDR1 SNHLY, CDR2 FYNNEI. The sample comes from a study of OX40 agonist ivuxolimab in advanced cancers. Profiled with immunoSEQ multiplex PCR; TCRdb holds only in-frame clones, not every one. The data show 15,000 to 20,000 clones, approximately 83% seen once. Whole-study results and caveats: At 0.1 to 3.0 mg/kg, CD4+ and CD8+ blood T cells expanded clonally by week 6.

The V call is TRBV2, the J call TRBJ2-5; perhaps TRBD2 as D (5 bases). The material was CD4+ or CD8+ T cells sorted from blood, obtained in a trial of the OX40 agonist ivuxolimab. The TCR sequence derives from an adult with an advanced solid tumor such as melanoma, head and neck, liver or kidney cancer. CDR3 sequence reads: CASSEALAGETQYF. Here the CDR3 DNA reads TGTGCCAGCAGTGAAGCTCTAGCTGGGGAGACCCAGTACTTC. The variable domain in full, with the rest retrieved from reference TRBV2 and TRBJ2-5, is EPEVTQTPSHQVTQMGQEVILRCVPISNHLYFYWYRQILGQKVEFLVSFYNNEISEKSEIFDDQFSVERPDGSNFTLKIRSTKLEDSAMYFCASSEALAGETQYFGPGTRLLVL.